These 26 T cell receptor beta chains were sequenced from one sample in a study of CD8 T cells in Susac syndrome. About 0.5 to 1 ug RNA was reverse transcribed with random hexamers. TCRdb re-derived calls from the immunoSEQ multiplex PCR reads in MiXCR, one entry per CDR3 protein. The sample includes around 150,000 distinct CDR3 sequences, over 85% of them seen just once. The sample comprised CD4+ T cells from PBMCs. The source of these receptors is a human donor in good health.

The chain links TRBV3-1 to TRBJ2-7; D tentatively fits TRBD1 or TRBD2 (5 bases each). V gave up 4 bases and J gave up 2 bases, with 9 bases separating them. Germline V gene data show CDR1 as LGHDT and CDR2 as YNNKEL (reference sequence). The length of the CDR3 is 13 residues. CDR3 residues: CASSREGPYEQYF. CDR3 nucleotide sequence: TGTGCCAGCAGCCGAGAGGGGCCCTACGAGCAGTACTTC.

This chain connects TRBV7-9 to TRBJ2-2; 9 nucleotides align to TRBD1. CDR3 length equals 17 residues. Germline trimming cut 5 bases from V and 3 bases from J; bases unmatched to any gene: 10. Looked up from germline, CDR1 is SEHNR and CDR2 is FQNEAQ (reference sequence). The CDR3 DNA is TGTGCCAGCAGCCGTTGGGGACAGGGACCATACACCGGGGAGCTGTTTTTT. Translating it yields CASSRWGQGPYTGELFF.

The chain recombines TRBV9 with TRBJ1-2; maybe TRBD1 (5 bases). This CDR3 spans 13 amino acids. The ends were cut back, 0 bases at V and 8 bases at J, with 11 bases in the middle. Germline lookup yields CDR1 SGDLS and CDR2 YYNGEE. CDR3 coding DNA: TGTGCCAGCAGCGTAGGGACACCGGGGGGCTACACCTTC. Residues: CASSVGTPGGYTF. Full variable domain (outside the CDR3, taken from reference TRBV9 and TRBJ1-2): DSGVTQTPKHLITATGQRVTLRCSPRSGDLSVYWYQQSLDQGLQFLIQYYNGEERAKGNILERFSAQQFPDLHSELNLSSLELGDSALYFCASSVGTPGGYTFGSGTRLTVV.

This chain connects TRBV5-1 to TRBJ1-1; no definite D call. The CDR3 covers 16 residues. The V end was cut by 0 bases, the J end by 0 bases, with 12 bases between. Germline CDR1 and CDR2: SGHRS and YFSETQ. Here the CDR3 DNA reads TGCGCCAGCAGCTTGGAAACGCAGAGCATGAACACTGAAGCTTTCTTT. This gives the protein CASSLETQSMNTEAFF. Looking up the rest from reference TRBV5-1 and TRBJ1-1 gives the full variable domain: KAGVTQTPRYLIKTRGQQVTLSCSPISGHRSVSWYQQTPGQGLQFLFEYFSETQRNKGNFPGRFSGRQFSNSRSEMNVSTLELGDSALYLCASSLETQSMNTEAFFGQGTRLTVV.

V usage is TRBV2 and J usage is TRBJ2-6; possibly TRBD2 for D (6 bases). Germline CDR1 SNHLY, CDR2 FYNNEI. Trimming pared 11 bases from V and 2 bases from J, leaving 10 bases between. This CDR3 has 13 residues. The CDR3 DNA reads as TGTGCCCGCGGAGGGCCTGGGGCCAACGTCCTGACTTTC. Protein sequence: CARGGPGANVLTF. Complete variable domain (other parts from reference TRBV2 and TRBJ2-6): EPEVTQTPSHQVTQMGQEVILRCVPISNHLYFYWYRQILGQKVEFLVSFYNNEISEKSEIFDDQFSVERPDGSNFTLKIRSTKLEDSAMYFCARGGPGANVLTFGAGSRLTVL.

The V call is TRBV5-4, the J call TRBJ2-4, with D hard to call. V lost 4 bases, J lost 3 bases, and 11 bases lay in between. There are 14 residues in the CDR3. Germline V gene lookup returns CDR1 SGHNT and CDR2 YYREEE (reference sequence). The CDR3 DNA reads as TGTGCCAGCAGCCCTCCCAGCGACAAAAACATTCAGTACTTC. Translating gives CASSPPSDKNIQYF.

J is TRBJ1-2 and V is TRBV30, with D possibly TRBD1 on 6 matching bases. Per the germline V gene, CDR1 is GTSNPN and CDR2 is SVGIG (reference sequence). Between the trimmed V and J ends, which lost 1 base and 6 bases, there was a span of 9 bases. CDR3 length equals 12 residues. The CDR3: CAWSGRGDGYTF. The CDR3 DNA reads TGTGCCTGGAGTGGAAGGGGGGATGGCTACACCTTC.

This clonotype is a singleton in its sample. CDR3: CASSLALNLNTEAFF. CDR3 sequence (DNA): TGTGCCAGCAGCTTAGCGCTCAACTTGAACACTGAAGCTTTCTTT. V is TRBV7-2 and J is TRBJ1-1; no reliable D call. CDR3 length: 15 residues. Germline assignment: CDR1 SGHTA and CDR2 FQGNSA. Deletions cut 0 bases from V and 0 bases from J, with 8 bases between.

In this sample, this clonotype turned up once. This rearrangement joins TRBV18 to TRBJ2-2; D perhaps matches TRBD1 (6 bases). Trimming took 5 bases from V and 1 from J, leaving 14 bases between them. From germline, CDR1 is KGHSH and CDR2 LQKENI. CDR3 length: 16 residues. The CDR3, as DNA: TGTGCCAGCTCATACACGGGACACCAGAACACCGGGGAGCTGTTTTTT. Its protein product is CASSYTGHQNTGELFF.

The CDR3 DNA reads as TGCAGTGCTAGAGATTGGTTTGGGGGCGAGAGGGAGCAGTTCTTC. It translates to CSARDWFGGEREQFF. J is TRBJ2-1 and V is TRBV20-1, with a possible D match to TRBD1 (6 bases). Trimming removed 0 bases from V and 10 bases from J, with 19 bases in between. Germline lookup yields CDR1 DFQATT and CDR2 SNEGSKA (reference sequence). The CDR3 sequence is 15 residues long.

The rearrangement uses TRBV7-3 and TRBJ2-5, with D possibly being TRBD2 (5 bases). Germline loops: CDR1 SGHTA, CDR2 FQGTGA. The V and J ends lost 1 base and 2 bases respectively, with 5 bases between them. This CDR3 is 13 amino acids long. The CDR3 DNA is TGTGCCAGCAGCTTAATAGCGCAAGAGACCCAGTACTTC. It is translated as CASSLIAQETQYF.

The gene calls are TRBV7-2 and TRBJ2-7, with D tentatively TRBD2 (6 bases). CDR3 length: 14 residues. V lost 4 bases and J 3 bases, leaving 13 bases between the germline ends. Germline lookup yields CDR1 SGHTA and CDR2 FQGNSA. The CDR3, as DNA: TGTGCCAGCAGCTCCGGCGGGGACTTCTACGAGCAGTACTTC. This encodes CASSSGGDFYEQYF.

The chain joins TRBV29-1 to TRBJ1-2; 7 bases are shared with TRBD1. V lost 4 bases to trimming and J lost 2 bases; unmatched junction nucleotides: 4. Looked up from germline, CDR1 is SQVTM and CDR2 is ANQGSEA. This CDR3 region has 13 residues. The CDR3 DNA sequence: TGCAGCGTTGCCGAGACAGGGAACTATGGCTACACCTTC. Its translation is CSVAETGNYGYTF.

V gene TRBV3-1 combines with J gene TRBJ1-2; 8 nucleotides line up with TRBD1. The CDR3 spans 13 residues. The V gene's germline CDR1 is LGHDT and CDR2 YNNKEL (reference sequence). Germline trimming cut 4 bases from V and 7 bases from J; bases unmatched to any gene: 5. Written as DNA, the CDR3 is TGTGCCAGCAGCCGGGACAGGTCGGTTGGCTACACCTTC. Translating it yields CASSRDRSVGYTF.

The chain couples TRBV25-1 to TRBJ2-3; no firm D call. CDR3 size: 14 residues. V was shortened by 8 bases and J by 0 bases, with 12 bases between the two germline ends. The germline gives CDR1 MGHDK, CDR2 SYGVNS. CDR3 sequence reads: CASRGWQSTDTQYF. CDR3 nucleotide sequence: TGTGCCAGCCGTGGGTGGCAGAGCACAGATACGCAGTATTTT.

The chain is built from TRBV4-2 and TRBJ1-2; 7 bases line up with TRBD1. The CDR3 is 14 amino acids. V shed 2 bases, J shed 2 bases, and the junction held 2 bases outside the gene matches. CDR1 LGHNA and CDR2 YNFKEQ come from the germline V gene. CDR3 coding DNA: TGTGCCAGCAGCCAACGACAGGGCAACTATGGCTACACCTTC. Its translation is CASSQRQGNYGYTF.

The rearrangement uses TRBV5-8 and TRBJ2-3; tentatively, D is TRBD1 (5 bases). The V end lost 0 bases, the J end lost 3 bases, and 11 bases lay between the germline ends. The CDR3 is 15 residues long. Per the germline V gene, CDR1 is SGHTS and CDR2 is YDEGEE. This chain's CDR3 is CASSLASGWTDTQYF. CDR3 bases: TGTGCCAGCAGCTTGGCTTCAGGGTGGACAGATACGCAGTATTTT.

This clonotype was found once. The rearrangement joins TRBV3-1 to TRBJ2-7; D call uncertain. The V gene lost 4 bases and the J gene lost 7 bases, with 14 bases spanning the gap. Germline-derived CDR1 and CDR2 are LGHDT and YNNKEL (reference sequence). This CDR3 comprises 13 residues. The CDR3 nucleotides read TGTGCCAGCAGCCTTAGCAGCCTGGGAGAGCAGTACTTC. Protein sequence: CASSLSSLGEQYF.

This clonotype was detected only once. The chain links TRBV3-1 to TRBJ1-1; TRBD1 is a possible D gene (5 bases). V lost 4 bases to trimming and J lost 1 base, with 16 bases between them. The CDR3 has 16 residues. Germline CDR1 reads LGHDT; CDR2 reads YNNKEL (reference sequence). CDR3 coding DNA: TGTGCCAGCAGCCCGAGGGACCGGGGGGGGAACACTGAAGCTTTCTTT. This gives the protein CASSPRDRGGNTEAFF.

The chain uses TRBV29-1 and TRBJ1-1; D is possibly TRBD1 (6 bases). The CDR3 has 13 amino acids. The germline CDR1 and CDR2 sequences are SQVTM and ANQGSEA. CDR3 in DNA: TGCACCATTCAGGGGAACGGGGACACTGAAGCTTTCTTT. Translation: CTIQGNGDTEAFF.

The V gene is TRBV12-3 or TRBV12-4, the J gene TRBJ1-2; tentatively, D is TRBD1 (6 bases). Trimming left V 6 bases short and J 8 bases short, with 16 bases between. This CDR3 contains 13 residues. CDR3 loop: CASSPGVVGGYTF. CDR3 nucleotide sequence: TGTGCCAGCAGCCCAGGGGTTGTAGGCGGCTACACCTTC.

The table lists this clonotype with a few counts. CDR3 sequence (DNA): TGTGCCAGCAGTTTGGAGACCCAGTACTTC. This encodes CASSLETQYF. J is TRBJ2-5 and V is TRBV2, with D hard to call. This CDR3 is built from 10 residues. The V end was cut by 5 bases, the J end by 5 bases, with 3 bases between. Germline V CDR1 and CDR2: SNHLY, FYNNEI. Drawing the rest from reference TRBV2 and TRBJ2-5, the complete variable domain is EPEVTQTPSHQVTQMGQEVILRCVPISNHLYFYWYRQILGQKVEFLVSFYNNEISEKSEIFDDQFSVERPDGSNFTLKIRSTKLEDSAMYFCASSLETQYFGPGTRLLVL.

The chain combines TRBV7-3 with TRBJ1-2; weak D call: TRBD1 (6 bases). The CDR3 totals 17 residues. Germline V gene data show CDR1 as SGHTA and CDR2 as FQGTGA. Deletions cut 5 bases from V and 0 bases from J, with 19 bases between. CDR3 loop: CASSQGHGNLANYGYTF. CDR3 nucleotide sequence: TGTGCCAGCAGCCAGGGACACGGAAACTTAGCTAACTATGGCTACACCTTC. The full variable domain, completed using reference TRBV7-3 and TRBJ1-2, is GAGVSQTPSNKVTEKGKYVELRCDPISGHTALYWYRQSLGQGPEFLIYFQGTGAADDSGLPNDRFFAVRPEGSVSTLKIQRTERGDSAVYLCASSQGHGNLANYGYTFGSGTRLTVV.

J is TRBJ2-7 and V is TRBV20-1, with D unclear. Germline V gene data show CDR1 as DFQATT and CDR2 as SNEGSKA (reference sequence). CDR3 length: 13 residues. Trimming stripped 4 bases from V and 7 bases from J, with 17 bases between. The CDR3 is CSAIPLPVREQYF. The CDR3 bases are TGCAGTGCTATCCCTTTACCGGTCAGGGAGCAGTACTTC.

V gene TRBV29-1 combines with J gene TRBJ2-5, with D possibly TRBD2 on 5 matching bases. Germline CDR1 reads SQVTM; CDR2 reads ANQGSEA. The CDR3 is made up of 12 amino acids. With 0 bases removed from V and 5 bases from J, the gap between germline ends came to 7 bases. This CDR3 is CSVEDGVETQYF. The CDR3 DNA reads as TGCAGCGTTGAAGACGGGGTGGAGACCCAGTACTTC.

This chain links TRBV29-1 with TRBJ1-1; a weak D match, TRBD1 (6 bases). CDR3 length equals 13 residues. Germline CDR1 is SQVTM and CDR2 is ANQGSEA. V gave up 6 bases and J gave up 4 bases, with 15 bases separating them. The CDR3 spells CSVSKGVGTEAFF. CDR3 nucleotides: TGCAGCGTGTCAAAGGGGGTAGGCACTGAAGCTTTCTTT.